This TCR beta chain was recorded in a study of T cell repertoires in cytomegalovirus infection. The CDR3 has 18 residues. Germline lookup yields CDR1 MGHRA and CDR2 YSYEKL. Trimming left V 0 bases short and J 0 bases short, with 12 bases between. TCRdb re-called the reads through MiXCR, storing one row per CDR3 protein. The profile covers 900,000 to 950,000 distinct CDR3 sequences, with roughly 30% appearing a single time and 13% taken by the ten largest. Remarks on this clonotype: As yet, its antigen is unknown.

Sequencing was performed on cultured CD8+ T cells from PBMCs, taken from culture after CMV antigen stimulation. The rearrangement links TRBV4-1 to TRBJ1-6, with a weak D call TRBD1 (5 bases). This TCR derives from a human donor in good health (CMV status not recorded). Some clones in this sample may be carry-over from other donors' samples. In DNA form, the CDR3 reads TGCGCCAGCAGCCAAGATTGGGGGGGTAGCTCCTATAATTCACCCCTCCACTTT. Translating gives CASSQDWGGSSYNSPLHF.